What follows are 8 T cell receptor beta chains derived from one specimen sequenced in a study of T cells in Graves' hyperthyroidism and ophthalmopathy. Researchers took RNA transcripts and amplified the TCR beta CDR3 regions from them. HTBI primers were used for first-round RT-PCR of the TCR CDR3. TCRdb reanalysed the multiplex PCR reads using MiXCR and keeps one entry per CDR3 protein. Among about 570,000 distinct CDR3 sequences, 11% to 15% were seen once, and the ten largest hold over 11%. The sequenced sample was blood. These receptors were collected from a middle-aged woman with Graves' hyperthyroidism.

The table lists this clonotype with many counts. This chain links TRBV5-5 with TRBJ2-7, with 7 bases that match TRBD2. Trimming at V came to 0 bases and at J to 3 bases, leaving 6 bases not matched to a gene. CDR3 length: 15 amino acids. Germline CDR1 is SGHKS and CDR2 is YYEKEE (reference sequence). The CDR3 here is CASSLDLGRSYEQYF. CDR3 DNA sequence: TGTGCCAGCAGCTTGGATCTCGGGAGGAGCTACGAGCAGTACTTC.

At least ten counts were recorded for this clonotype. The V call is TRBV20-1, the J call TRBJ1-1, with unresolved D. The CDR3 covers 14 residues. Trimming shortened V by 3 bases and J by 0 bases, and 11 bases separated the two germline ends. Germline CDR1 is DFQATT and CDR2 is SNEGSKA (reference sequence). The CDR3 loop is CSARASNMNTEAFF. The CDR3 region has the DNA TGCAGTGCTAGGGCCTCTAACATGAACACTGAAGCTTTCTTT.

The table lists this clonotype with many counts. The rearrangement links TRBV12-3 or TRBV12-4 to TRBJ2-5, with 12 nucleotides matching TRBD2. V shed 4 bases, J shed 4 bases, and the junction held 4 bases outside the gene matches. This CDR3 has 15 amino acids. The CDR3 loop is CASSSTTSGRETQYF. CDR3 nucleotides: TGTGCCAGCAGTTCCACGACTAGCGGGAGAGAGACCCAGTACTTC.

This clonotype has at least ten counts. J is TRBJ1-1 and V is TRBV2; 8 positions match TRBD1. Germline assignment: CDR1 SNHLY and CDR2 FYNNEI. V was clipped by 4 bases and J by 1 base; unmatched bases: 2. CDR3 length: 14 residues. In nucleotides, the CDR3 is TGTGCCAGCAGTGTAGGACAGGGGAACACTGAAGCTTTCTTT. This codes for CASSVGQGNTEAFF.

This clonotype was picked up many times. This chain joins TRBV28 and TRBJ2-3; 10 positions agree with TRBD2. The germline gives CDR1 MDHEN, CDR2 SYDVKM. The trim removed 3 bases at V and 6 bases at J, leaving 12 bases unmatched. The CDR3 sequence is 17 residues long. CDR3 DNA: TGTGCCAGCAGTTTTATGGATACTAGCGGGAATTTGGATACGCAGTATTTT. The encoded protein is CASSFMDTSGNLDTQYF. Looking up the rest from reference TRBV28 and TRBJ2-3 gives the full variable domain: DVKVTQSSRYLVKRTGEKVFLECVQDMDHENMFWYRQDPGLGLRLIYFSYDVKMKEKGDIPEGYSVSREKKERFSLILESASTNQTSMYLCASSFMDTSGNLDTQYFGPGTRLTVL.

This clonotype has only a few counts. CDR3 residues: CSARPREETQYF. Here the CDR3 DNA reads TGCAGTGCTAGGCCGAGAGAAGAGACCCAGTACTTC. V gene TRBV20-1 combines with J gene TRBJ2-5; D ambiguous. V lost 3 bases to trimming and J lost 3 bases, with 8 bases between them. Germline lookup yields CDR1 DFQATT and CDR2 SNEGSKA (reference sequence). The CDR3 is 12 amino acids.

This clonotype showed up many times. The rearrangement joins TRBV5-1 to TRBJ1-4; the D gene is possibly TRBD1 (6 bases). Looked up from germline, CDR1 is SGHRS and CDR2 is YFSETQ. V lost 7 bases and J lost 7, with 14 bases in between. This CDR3 is built from 13 residues. The CDR3, as DNA: TGCGCCAGCGCTACAGGGAATGGTGAAAAACTGTTTTTT. Translation: CASATGNGEKLFF.

This clonotype was seen at least ten times. The V and J genes are TRBV20-1 and TRBJ2-7; 15 bases line up with TRBD2. The J segment lost 0 bases and the V segment lost 1 base, leaving 4 bases of the junction unmatched. Germline loops: CDR1 DFQATT, CDR2 SNEGSKA (reference sequence). This CDR3 contains 17 residues. CDR3 nucleotides: TGCAGTGCTAGAGGTGGACTAGCGGGAGGGATCTCCTACGAGCAGTACTTC. It encodes CSARGGLAGGISYEQYF.